This entry describes one TCR beta chain. PCR amplification relied on 60 Vbeta primers (plus 13 Jbeta primers). Libraries were prepared by immunoSEQ multiplex PCR; TCRdb keeps only in-frame clonotypes and omits some of them. This sample's table has about 130,000 clones. The data were obtained in a study of cytomegalovirus exposure and HLA in healthy donors. Study summary: Unique TCR beta sequences numbering about 100 million came from 150 million to 200 million T cells in an earlier analysis.

The germline V gene has CDR1 SGHNT and CDR2 YENEEA. Between the trimmed V and J ends, which lost 3 bases and 5 bases, there was a span of 17 bases. This CDR3 has 15 amino acids. This chain links TRBV11-3 with TRBJ2-7; perhaps TRBD1 as D (5 bases). The sequencing sample was made of PBMCs. The sequence was collected from a man younger than 45 in good health and CMV-seronegative. The CDR3, as DNA: TGTGCCAGCAGCTTTGGGGCCGGAACTTGGGACGAGCAGTACTTC. Protein product: CASSFGAGTWDEQYF.